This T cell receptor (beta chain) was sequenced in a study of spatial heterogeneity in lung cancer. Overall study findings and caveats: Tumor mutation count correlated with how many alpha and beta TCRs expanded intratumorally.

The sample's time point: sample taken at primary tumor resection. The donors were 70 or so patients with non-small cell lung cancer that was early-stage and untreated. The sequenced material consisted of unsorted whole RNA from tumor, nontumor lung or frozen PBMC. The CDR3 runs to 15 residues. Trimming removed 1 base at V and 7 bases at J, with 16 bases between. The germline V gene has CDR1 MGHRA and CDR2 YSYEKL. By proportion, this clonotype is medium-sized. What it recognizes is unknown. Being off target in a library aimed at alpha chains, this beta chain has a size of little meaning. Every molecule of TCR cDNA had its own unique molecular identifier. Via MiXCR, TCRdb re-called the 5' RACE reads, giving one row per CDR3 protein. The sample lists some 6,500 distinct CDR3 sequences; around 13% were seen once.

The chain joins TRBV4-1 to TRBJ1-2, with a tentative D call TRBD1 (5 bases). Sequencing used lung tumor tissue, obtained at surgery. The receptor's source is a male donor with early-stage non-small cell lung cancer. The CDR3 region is CASSQGSRAIGGYTF. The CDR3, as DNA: TGCGCCAGCAGCCAAGGGAGCAGGGCTATCGGTGGCTACACCTTC.